Listed below are T cell receptor beta chains from one sample, sequenced in a study of a mutant IDH1 vaccine in newly diagnosed glioma. Their antigen targets remain unknown. Repertoires were generated with immunoSEQ multiplex PCR, while TCRdb's copy carries only in-frame clones and drops some. The sample comprises about 67,000 clones, around 91% of which are singletons, and under 2% rests with the top ten. The sample consisted of PBMCs, taken from a glioma patient whose treatment included an IDH1 peptide vaccine. The receptors come from a man aged 35 to 55 with glioma. CDR3s include the opening cysteine and the closing phenylalanine or tryptophan. Fields, in order: V gene, CDR3 protein.

>TRBV5-6
CASSSRYRLTYNEQFF
>TRBV6-4
CASSRDLRDEQFF
>TRBV11-2
CASSLGVDRAQETQYF
>TRBV28
CASSGRDRGSEQYF
>TRBV5-4
CASSPLPSTDTQYF
>TRBV2
CASSEWGRKWTGELFF
>TRBV10-3
CAIITQGDLNEQFF
>TRBV6-6
CASTPSRDTGELFF
>TRBV5-4
CASSLVNSETQYF
>TRBV7-6
CASSSRLTGTGYEQYF
>TRBV4-1
CASSQDGSYTGELFF
>TRBV6-1
CASRWNTEAFF
>TRBV15
CATRQGRNTGGQETQYF
>TRBV7-3
CASSLSFGYGYTF